These 19 T cell receptor beta chains came from one sample sequenced in a study of low-dose radiotherapy and immunotherapy resistance in tumors. TRAV- and TRBV-specific primers were used for first-strand cDNA, which covered alpha and beta chains. Over approximately 19 PCR cycles, TCRs were amplified from a constant-region primer and V-primer adapter. Each CDR3 protein is one row after TCRdb ran MiXCR on the reads. The sample consists of some 71,000 distinct CDR3 sequences, less than 40% of them appearing once. The time point is: before trial treatment. This sample comprised PBMCs, obtained before treatment. The receptors were sampled from a female donor with ovarian cancer.

This clonotype was seen at least ten times. CDR3 sequence (DNA): TGTGCCAGCAGCTTGACCCCGATGGTCGACTATGGCTACACCTTC. This codes for CASSLTPMVDYGYTF. This chain uses TRBV7-2 with TRBJ1-2; D is unclear. The CDR3 loop spans 15 amino acids. Germline CDR1 and CDR2: SGHTA and FQGNSA. Trimming left V 3 bases short and J 3 bases short, with 14 bases between.

This clonotype appeared many times. The genes are TRBV5-1 and TRBJ2-2; D remains ambiguous. Germline V lookup: CDR1 SGHRS, CDR2 YFSETQ. V was shortened by 0 bases and J by 3 bases, with 6 bases between the two germline ends. The CDR3 consists of 14 residues. CDR3 DNA: TGCGCCAGCAGCTTGGTTCAGGACACCGGGGAGCTGTTTTTT. Its translation: CASSLVQDTGELFF.

This clonotype has a count of ten or more. The genes are TRBV7-8 and TRBJ2-6; no definite D call. Germline V gives CDR1 SGHVS, CDR2 FQNEAQ. The CDR3 is 17 amino acids. Trimming took 4 bases from V and 4 from J, leaving 17 bases between them. The CDR3 DNA reads as TGTGCCAGCAGCTCCCATACAGCCGGGCGAGGGGCCAACGTCCTGACTTTC. As protein: CASSSHTAGRGANVLTF.

This clonotype was observed at least ten times. V gene TRBV7-9 combines with J gene TRBJ1-1, with D possibly matching TRBD1 (5 bases). The CDR3 contains 15 residues. Germline values: CDR1 SEHNR, CDR2 FQNEAQ (reference sequence). The ends were cut back, 1 base at V and 3 bases at J, with 12 bases in the middle. This chain's CDR3 is CASSLEGRRDTEAFF. In DNA, the CDR3 is TGTGCCAGCAGCTTAGAGGGACGACGGGACACTGAAGCTTTCTTT.

Turning to this clonotype: A read error is the likely source, as a far larger clone sits one nucleotide away. The chain joins TRBV14 to TRBJ2-1; the match to TRBD2 covers 11 bases. The germline CDR1 and CDR2 sequences are SGHDN and FVKESK. This CDR3 comprises 16 residues. The junction had 11 bases not matched to a gene; V was cut back by 3 bases and J by 10 bases. The CDR3 here is CASSQVAGGPTYEQFF. Written as DNA, the CDR3 is TGTGCCAGCAGCCAGGTAGCGGGAGGGCCTACCTACGAGCAGTTCTTC.

As concerns this clonotype: This probably arose from a read error, given a far larger clone one base away. J is TRBJ2-5 and V is TRBV7-8, with a possible D match to TRBD1 (5 bases). There are 14 residues in the CDR3. CDR1 and CDR2 from the germline V gene are SGHVS and FQNEAQ. Here the CDR3 DNA reads TGTACCAGCAGCTTAAGGGGCAAGCAAGAGACCCAGTACTTC. It yields the protein CTSSLRGKQETQYF.

This clonotype was seen at least ten times. V gene TRBV30 combines with J gene TRBJ1-4; D possibly corresponds to TRBD1 (6 bases). This CDR3 spans 13 amino acids. V lost 1 base to trimming and J lost 4 bases, with 7 bases between them. The germline V gene encodes CDR1 GTSNPN and CDR2 SVGIG (reference sequence). CDR3 in amino acids: CAWSGTDNEKLFF. CDR3 coding DNA: TGTGCCTGGAGTGGGACAGATAATGAAAAACTGTTTTTT.

The table lists this clonotype with many counts. DNA of the CDR3: TGTGCCAGCAGCTTAGCCCCAGGACAGGCGGTCTATGGCTACACCTTC. Its protein is CASSLAPGQAVYGYTF. The chain has TRBV7-2 and TRBJ1-2, with 7 bases aligning to TRBD1. Trimming at V came to 0 bases and at J to 4 bases, leaving 8 bases not matched to a gene. The germline CDR1 and CDR2 sequences are SGHTA and FQGNSA. The CDR3 totals 16 residues.

This clonotype was recorded many times. This sequence joins TRBV20-1 and TRBJ2-1; tentative D call: TRBD2 (6 bases). Germline V gene sequence: CDR1 DFQATT, CDR2 SNEGSKA (reference sequence). CDR3 length: 15 amino acids. V lost 5 bases and J lost 5, with 19 bases in between. Here the CDR3 DNA reads TGCAGTGCTCCCCGACGGAGGGGAACAGACAATGAGCAGTTCTTC. Its protein product is CSAPRRRGTDNEQFF.

This clonotype was seen many times. The genes are TRBV19 and TRBJ2-1, with TRBD1 matching over 7 bases. The CDR3 sequence is 17 residues long. Per germline, CDR1 LNHDA and CDR2 SQIVND (reference sequence). The V and J ends lost 3 bases and 4 bases, in that order; junction bases with no gene match: 12. The CDR3 here is CASSILLTGYPYNEQFF. CDR3 coding DNA: TGTGCCAGTAGTATTCTCCTGACAGGGTACCCTTACAATGAGCAGTTCTTC.

The rearrangement joins TRBV9 to TRBJ1-4, with D tentatively TRBD1 (5 bases). Between the trimmed V and J ends, which lost 4 bases and 8 bases, there was a span of 21 bases. CDR1 and CDR2 (germline): SGDLS, YYNGEE. The CDR3 has 16 amino acids. The CDR3 DNA reads TGTGCCAGCAGCCGAGGGTCGGGGCAGGGTTACGAAAAACTGTTTTTT. It specifies CASSRGSGQGYEKLFF.

This chain links TRBV27 with TRBJ2-2, with 12 bases matching TRBD2. Germline-derived CDR1 and CDR2 are MNHEY and SMNVEV (reference sequence). The CDR3 is 16 amino acids. J was trimmed by 1 base and V by 9 bases; bases with no gene match: 6. CDR3 sequence (DNA): TGTGCCAGACTAGGACTAGCGGGAATGAACACCGGGGAGCTGTTTTTT. It yields the protein CARLGLAGMNTGELFF.

This clonotype came up many times. The chain employs TRBV24-1 and TRBJ2-5; 7 bases fit TRBD1. This CDR3 contains 15 residues. Looked up from germline, CDR1 is KGHDR and CDR2 is SFDVKD. V lost 3 bases, J lost 5 bases, and 8 bases stayed unmatched. CDR3 in amino acids: CATSDRRGLGETQYF. The CDR3 region has the DNA TGTGCCACCAGTGATCGTAGGGGGCTCGGGGAGACCCAGTACTTC.

This clonotype occurred many times. The chain has TRBV5-1 and TRBJ2-1; TRBD1 aligns across 9 bases. Germline trimming cut 4 bases from V and 9 bases from J; bases unmatched to any gene: 14. The germline V gene has CDR1 SGHRS and CDR2 YFSETQ. CDR3 length equals 16 residues. The DNA for the CDR3 is TGCGCCAGCAGCGAACAGGGGGCGGGATCCTCTTCTGAGCAGTTCTTC. Its protein product is CASSEQGAGSSSEQFF.

This clonotype was seen repeatedly, ten times or more. The V call is TRBV15, the J call TRBJ2-4; 11 positions match TRBD1. CDR1 is LNHNV, CDR2 YYDKDF, per germline (reference sequence). The V and J ends lost 1 base and 10 bases, in that order; junction bases with no gene match: 6. The CDR3 totals 15 residues. DNA for the CDR3: TGTGCCACCAGCAGAGGCGGACAGGGGGCTGAAATTCAGTACTTC. Its translation is CATSRGGQGAEIQYF.

This clonotype was recorded many times. This sequence joins TRBV29-1 and TRBJ2-1, with D possibly TRBD1 on 6 matching bases. Trimming took 7 bases from V and 4 from J, leaving 14 bases between them. Germline CDR1 SQVTM, CDR2 ANQGSEA. The CDR3 sequence is 13 residues long. CDR3 DNA sequence: TGCAGCGGATGGAGAGGACAGTACAATGAGCAGTTCTTC. Translated: CSGWRGQYNEQFF.

The V gene is TRBV5-1, the J gene TRBJ2-6; perhaps TRBD2 as D (6 bases). The CDR3 consists of 19 residues. V was trimmed by 0 bases and J by 0 bases, leaving 16 bases between them. From germline, CDR1 is SGHRS and CDR2 YFSETQ. The CDR3 nucleotides are TGCGCCAGCAGCTTGGCCGTCGAGGGAGCGGGCTCTGGGGCCAACGTCCTGACTTTC. The encoded protein is CASSLAVEGAGSGANVLTF.

The V gene is TRBV5-1, the J gene TRBJ2-7, with D hard to call. The CDR3 extends over 13 amino acids. CDR1 and CDR2 from the germline V gene are SGHRS and YFSETQ. The germline V and J ends were trimmed by 3 bases and 7 bases, with 14 bases remaining between them. The CDR3 DNA is TGCGCCAGCAGCTCGACCGGGTTTGAGGAGCAGTACTTC. It is translated as CASSSTGFEEQYF.

This clonotype came up many times. The chain joins TRBV6-6 to TRBJ2-2; no firm D call. Germline loops: CDR1 MNHNY, CDR2 SVGAGI (reference sequence). The CDR3 sequence is 12 residues long. V was cut by 8 bases and J by 3 bases, with 7 bases left in between. In DNA form, the CDR3 reads TGTGCCAGCGTAAAGGACACCGGGGAGCTGTTTTTT. Protein sequence: CASVKDTGELFF.